What follows describes a single T cell receptor beta chain. Its antigen is undetermined. The data are from a study of T cell repertoires in cytomegalovirus infection. Study-level information: Matching HLA type, along with CMV infection, was indicated by public TCR beta signatures. Overall study results and limits: HLA-C-restricted CMV-specific TCR beta clonotypes prevailed in the ex vivo response.

Each CDR3 protein gets one entry after TCRdb re-called the reads with MiXCR. The table has 740,000 or so distinct CDR3 sequences, less than 40% seen once; the top ten hold more than 2.5%. Germline lookup yields CDR1 MNHNY and CDR2 SVGAGI (reference sequence). V trimming: 6 bases; J trimming: 4 bases; junction bases outside the gene matches: 8. The CDR3 spans 14 residues. This chain uses TRBV6-6 with TRBJ1-1; 7 nucleotides agree with TRBD1. The sequenced sample was PBMCs. This TCR came from a human donor in good health (CMV status not recorded). Some clones in this sample may be carry-over from other donors' samples. CDR3: CASSEDRARTEAFF. Here the CDR3 DNA reads TGTGCCAGCAGCGAAGACAGGGCTCGCACTGAAGCTTTCTTT.